This TCR beta chain was documented in a study of T cells after yellow fever vaccination. Across the whole study: SMART-Seq v4 Ultra Low Input prepared libraries from low-cell fractions.

Note on this clonotype: Its antigen is not identified.

This CDR3 is 16 amino acids long. Trimming pared 4 bases from V and 3 bases from J, leaving 17 bases between. The V gene's germline CDR1 is SGHTA and CDR2 FQGNSA. Study-level findings and limits: Weaker overall, the secondary response nonetheless peaked faster (day 5 versus 15).

They built TCR cDNA with 5'RACE template switching, a step that put in a universal primer site and UMIs. TCRdb analysed the 5' RACE reads with MiXCR anew, one entry per CDR3 protein. The sample consists of 400,000 to 650,000 distinct CDR3 sequences, 20% to 25% of them appearing once. The TCR sequence derives from a man aged 18 to 30 who received the YFV17D yellow fever vaccine. The chain employs TRBV7-2 and TRBJ2-3; D gene uncertain. The material was PBMCs, obtained roughly 23 days after the first yellow fever vaccination. The CDR3 DNA reads TGTGCCAGCAGCTCGGTCTTAGCCTCGGGTACAGATACGCAGTATTTT. This encodes CASSSVLASGTDTQYF.